The present T cell receptor (beta chain) was sequenced within a study of cytomegalovirus exposure and HLA in healthy donors. Details on this clone: Its antigen is unknown.

V was clipped by 4 bases and J by 4 bases; unmatched bases: 7. The germline CDR1 and CDR2 sequences are SGHNT and YYREEE (reference sequence). The CDR3 runs 16 residues. Vbeta (60) and Jbeta (13) primers were used in the PCR. The assay was immunoSEQ multiplex PCR, and TCRdb's table has in-frame clones only and misses some. The table has about 120,000 clones, roughly 82% seen once; the top ten hold 10% to 11%. The study, taken as a whole, reports: Clonal expansion was found to be greater in HLA-associated TCR beta chains than in equally common others in a later analysis.

The chain links TRBV5-4 to TRBJ2-2; 10 bases are shared with TRBD1. Sequenced sample: PBMCs. The TCR originated in a middle-aged man in good health and CMV-seropositive. The CDR3 here is CASSPTGGKFTGELFF. The CDR3 nucleotides are TGTGCCAGCAGCCCGACAGGGGGCAAGTTCACCGGGGAGCTGTTTTTT. The variable domain in full, with the rest retrieved from reference TRBV5-4 and TRBJ2-2, is ETGVTQSPTHLIKTRGQQVTLRCSSQSGHNTVSWYQQALGQGPQFIFQYYREEENGRGNFPPRFSGLQFPNYSSELNVNALELDDSALYLCASSPTGGKFTGELFFGEGSRLTVL.